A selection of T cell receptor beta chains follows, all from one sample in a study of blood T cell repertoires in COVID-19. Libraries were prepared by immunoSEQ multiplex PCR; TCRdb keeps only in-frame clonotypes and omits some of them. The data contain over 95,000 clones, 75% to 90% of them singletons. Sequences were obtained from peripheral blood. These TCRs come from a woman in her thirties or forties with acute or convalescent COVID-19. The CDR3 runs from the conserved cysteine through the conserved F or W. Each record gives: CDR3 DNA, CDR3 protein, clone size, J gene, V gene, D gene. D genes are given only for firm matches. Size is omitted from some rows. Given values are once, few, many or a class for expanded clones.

DNA: TGTGCCAGCAGCTTAATGGGCGGGGGGTCCTACGAGCAGTACTTC; CDR3: CASSLMGGGSYEQYF; size: once; J: TRBJ2-7; V: TRBV7-2; D: TRBD2
DNA: TGCGCCAGCAGCCAGGGGACAGATAATGAAAAACTGTTTTTT; CDR3: CASSQGTDNEKLFF; size: .; J: TRBJ1-4; V: TRBV5-1; D: TRBD1
DNA: TGTGCCAGCAGTGAACAGGCGAACACCGGGGAGCTGTTTTTT; CDR3: CASSEQANTGELFF; size: .; J: TRBJ2-2; V: TRBV2; D: .
DNA: TGTGCCAGCAGTCCCTGGACTAGCACAGATACGCAGTATTTT; CDR3: CASSPWTSTDTQYF; size: .; J: TRBJ2-3; V: TRBV2; D: .
DNA: TGTGCCAGCAGCTTAGATATTATGTCACCCCTCCACTTT; CDR3: CASSLDIMSPLHF; size: .; J: TRBJ1-6; V: TRBV7-2; D: .
DNA: TGTGCTAGTGGGTACAGGGACCGGCAGTTCTTC; CDR3: CASGYRDRQFF; size: .; J: TRBJ2-1; V: TRBV12-5; D: .
DNA: TGTGCCAGCAGCTCCCTCGGGGAGCGGGGGGCCTACGAGCAGTACTTC; CDR3: CASSSLGERGAYEQYF; size: .; J: TRBJ2-7; V: TRBV7-2; D: TRBD2
DNA: TGTGCCAGCAGAACTACTGGAGGGGGACAGGGGCAAGAGACCCAGTACTTC; CDR3: CASRTTGGGQGQETQYF; size: .; J: TRBJ2-5; V: TRBV2; D: TRBD1
DNA: TGTGCCAGCAGCCCCTTCCAGTCCTTAAACACTGAAGCTTTCTTT; CDR3: CASSPFQSLNTEAFF; size: once; J: TRBJ1-1; V: TRBV5-4; D: .
DNA: TGTGCCAGCAGCTTACAAACAGGCAACTATGGCTACACCTTC; CDR3: CASSLQTGNYGYTF; size: .; J: TRBJ1-2; V: TRBV7-9; D: .
DNA: TGTGCCAGCTCACCCCGACAGGGGAACACTGAAGCTTTCTTT; CDR3: CASSPRQGNTEAFF; size: .; J: TRBJ1-1; V: TRBV18; D: TRBD1
DNA: TGTGCCAGCAGCTCATCTTACAGGGGGCAGGGCTACACCTTC; CDR3: CASSSSYRGQGYTF; size: .; J: TRBJ1-2; V: TRBV5-4; D: TRBD1
DNA: TGTGCCAGCAGCTCTAGTTTGACGGGGACCTACGAGCAGTACTTC; CDR3: CASSSSLTGTYEQYF; size: .; J: TRBJ2-7; V: TRBV7-2; D: .
DNA: TGTGCCAGCAGTGGGCGGGGTACGAGAAGAGAGCAGTTCTTC; CDR3: CASSGRGTRREQFF; size: once; J: TRBJ2-1; V: TRBV6-2/TRBV6-3; D: .
DNA: TGTGCCAGCTCTCGGACAGGGAATGAAAAACTGTTTTTT; CDR3: CASSRTGNEKLFF; size: once; J: TRBJ1-4; V: TRBV18; D: TRBD1
DNA: TGTGCCAGCCGGACGGGAGGGCCGAACACCGGGGAGCTGTTTTTT; CDR3: CASRTGGPNTGELFF; size: once; J: TRBJ2-2; V: TRBV25-1; D: TRBD2
DNA: TGTGCCAGCAGCCAAGATCTCAGGACAGATACGCAGTATTTT; CDR3: CASSQDLRTDTQYF; size: .; J: TRBJ2-3; V: TRBV3-1/TRBV3-2; D: .
DNA: TGTGCCAGCGGAAAGGGACACGATATGTGGGAGCTGTTTTTT; CDR3: CASGKGHDMWELFF; size: .; J: TRBJ2-2; V: TRBV6-5; D: .
DNA: TGTGCCTGGAGGCCGGGACAGGGAAATTCACCCCTCCACTTT; CDR3: CAWRPGQGNSPLHF; size: once; J: TRBJ1-6; V: TRBV30; D: TRBD1
DNA: TGTGCCAGCAGTGCCCCCGGGACAGGGAAGAACACCGGGGAGCTGTTTTTT; CDR3: CASSAPGTGKNTGELFF; size: .; J: TRBJ2-2; V: TRBV6-1; D: TRBD1
DNA: TGTGCCAGCAGTGGGACGGGCGTGGGAGACTACACAGATACGCAGTATTTT; CDR3: CASSGTGVGDYTDTQYF; size: .; J: TRBJ2-3; V: TRBV6-1; D: .
DNA: TGCAGCGAGACAGGTCCCGAGGATACGCAGTATTTT; CDR3: CSETGPEDTQYF; size: .; J: TRBJ2-3; V: TRBV29-1; D: .
DNA: TGTGCCAGCAGCGTAGGGACAGGGGGAGGACAGCCCCAGCATTTT; CDR3: CASSVGTGGGQPQHF; size: once; J: TRBJ1-5; V: TRBV9; D: TRBD1
DNA: TGTGCCAGCAGCCTAGCAGGACAGGACTTCGGAAACACCATATATTTT; CDR3: CASSLAGQDFGNTIYF; size: .; J: TRBJ1-3; V: TRBV7-2; D: TRBD1
DNA: TGTGCCAGCAGCGGGGACAGTAATCAGCCCCAGCATTTT; CDR3: CASSGDSNQPQHF; size: .; J: TRBJ1-5; V: TRBV2; D: TRBD1
DNA: TGTGCCAGCACGCCTGCGAGACGGACAGGGAAGAGGATTGAAGCTTTCTTT; CDR3: CASTPARRTGKRIEAFF; size: .; J: TRBJ1-1; V: TRBV2; D: TRBD1
DNA: TGTGCCAGCAGTTACGGGGCGAACACCGGGGAGCTGTTTTTT; CDR3: CASSYGANTGELFF; size: .; J: TRBJ2-2; V: TRBV3-1/TRBV3-2; D: .
DNA: TGCGCCAGCAGGATCTACAATATGGGACAGGGATGCTACGAGCAGTACTTC; CDR3: CASRIYNMGQGCYEQYF; size: .; J: TRBJ2-7; V: TRBV23-1; D: TRBD1
DNA: TGTGCCAGCAAATACTCCCAGAACACTGAAGCTTTCTTT; CDR3: CASKYSQNTEAFF; size: .; J: TRBJ1-1; V: TRBV11-3; D: .
DNA: TGTGCTAGTGGTTTGGTACCGAGTGGACATTTTAATTCACCCCTCCACTTT; CDR3: CASGLVPSGHFNSPLHF; size: .; J: TRBJ1-6; V: TRBV12-5; D: .
DNA: TGTGCCAGCAGCCAATCGCGGGGGCACGAGCAGTACTTC; CDR3: CASSQSRGHEQYF; size: .; J: TRBJ2-7; V: TRBV16; D: .
DNA: TGTGCCAGCAGTATTCGGGGAGATACGCAGTATTTT; CDR3: CASSIRGDTQYF; size: .; J: TRBJ2-3; V: TRBV12-3/TRBV12-4; D: .
DNA: TGTGCCAGGAGACTCTCTGGAAACACCATATATTTT; CDR3: CARRLSGNTIYF; size: .; J: TRBJ1-3; V: TRBV27; D: .
DNA: TGTGCCAGTAGGGACAGTAATTCACCCCTCCACTTT; CDR3: CASRDSNSPLHF; size: .; J: TRBJ1-6; V: TRBV19; D: .
DNA: TGCGCCAGCAGCCAAGGACAGGTATACACAGATACGCAGTATTTT; CDR3: CASSQGQVYTDTQYF; size: .; J: TRBJ2-3; V: TRBV4-3; D: .
DNA: TGTGCCAGTAGTACACTGGGCCTGGGGGGCACTGAAGCTTTCTTT; CDR3: CASSTLGLGGTEAFF; size: .; J: TRBJ1-1; V: TRBV19; D: .
DNA: TGTGCCAGTAGATGGAGGGGGGGGGACGCCGAGGGCTACACCTTC; CDR3: CASRWRGGDAEGYTF; size: once; J: TRBJ1-2; V: TRBV19; D: .
DNA: TGTGCCAGCAGCCCTAGCGGGGGAAAGAACACCGGGGAGCTGTTTTTT; CDR3: CASSPSGGKNTGELFF; size: .; J: TRBJ2-2; V: TRBV11-2; D: TRBD2
DNA: TGTGCCAGCAGTTTTGGGGACAGACCAAATTCACCCCTCCACTTT; CDR3: CASSFGDRPNSPLHF; size: .; J: TRBJ1-6; V: TRBV27; D: TRBD1
DNA: TGTGCCAGTAGTGGGAGAGGGAACACTGAAGCTTTCTTT; CDR3: CASSGRGNTEAFF; size: .; J: TRBJ1-1; V: TRBV19; D: .
DNA: TGCGCCAGCAGGGACAGGGGGTTCAATAATGAAAAACTGTTTTTT; CDR3: CASRDRGFNNEKLFF; size: .; J: TRBJ1-4; V: TRBV4-1; D: TRBD1
DNA: TGTGCCAGTAGGGAGACAGGGTTCTACGAGCAGTACTTC; CDR3: CASRETGFYEQYF; size: .; J: TRBJ2-7; V: TRBV19; D: TRBD1